This T cell receptor (beta chain) appears in the sequencing data of a study of HIV-infected children after antiretroviral therapy interruption. Overall study: Weeks 0, 48 and 150 were sampled under continuous treatment.

RNA-based 3' RACE libraries used unique molecular identifiers. TCRdb re-derived calls from the 3' RACE reads in MiXCR, one entry per CDR3 protein. The sample lists more than 85,000 distinct CDR3 sequences; approximately 6.9% were seen once. This clonotype came up many times. Documented treatment: PENTA 11 planned treatment interruption arm or continuous ART arm. Sorting from thawed PBMCs isolated naive CD4+ CD45RA+ CD45RO- T cells. With 8 bases clipped from V and 5 bases from J, the junction kept 11 bases outside the gene matches. Germline V gives CDR1 SGHVS, CDR2 FQNEAQ. The CDR3 runs to 16 residues. This receptor was identified in a pool of human donors with HIV. The chain employs TRBV7-8 and TRBJ2-5; 13 bases are shared with TRBD2. The sequenced sample was CD45RA+ CD4+ T cells from PBMCs, pooled from several time points, obtained from a donor given antiretroviral therapy, either interrupted or continuous. This sample's subset: naive CD4+ CD45RA+ CD45RO- T cells. Here the CDR3 DNA reads TGTGCCAGCCGTACTAGCGGGAGGGCGTATATGGAGACCCAGTACTTC. This translates into CASRTSGRAYMETQYF.